The clone carrying this T cell receptor (beta chain) was found a few times. Its antigen is unknown. The investigators split CD4+ cells into a CD45RA+ naive subset and a CD45RA-negative memory subset. This sample was included in a study of shared clonotypes between healthy human individuals. The V end lost 6 bases, the J end lost 3 bases, and 14 bases lay between the germline ends. The CDR3 sequence is 14 residues long. Germline CDR1 is KGHSH and CDR2 is LQKENI. The table came from immunoSEQ multiplex PCR; TCRdb's copy has only in-frame clones and leaves some out. The repertoire holds about 1.1 million clones, with around 77% as singletons. Study-level findings and limits: Naive subsets, compared against memory subsets, generally had larger estimated richness values. A handful of donors shared about 5% of their naive CD4 clonotypes.

This clonotype originated in a man aged 18 to 29 in good health. Some clones in this sample may be carry-over from other donors' samples. Sequencing was performed on memory CD4+ T cells from PBMCs. Noted subset: CD45RA-negative fraction. This sequence joins TRBV18 and TRBJ2-5; D possibly corresponds to TRBD1 (7 bases). This chain's CDR3 is CASSRGDREETQYF. Here the CDR3 DNA reads TGTGCCAGCTCCAGGGGGGACAGAGAAGAGACCCAGTACTTC.